Listed below are T cell receptor beta chains from one sample, sequenced in a study of shared clonotypes between healthy human individuals. Only in-frame clones appear in the TCRdb table, and some are missing; sequencing was by immunoSEQ multiplex PCR. The sample carries over 1.4 million clones, roughly 96% recorded once. The sequencing sample was made of naive CD4+ T cells sorted from blood. These receptors all come from a man aged 30 to 45 in good health. Both conserved end residues are part of each CDR3. Each record gives: clone size, J gene, D gene, V gene, CDR3 DNA, CDR3 protein. The D gene is left open where the match is weak. The size entry is marked missing in some rows and otherwise reads once, few, many or a size class.

once | TRBJ2-2 | TRBD1 | TRBV4-3 | TGCGCCAGCAGCCAAGCCGGGACAGGGGCGGGGGAGCTGTTTTTT | CASSQAGTGAGELFF
NA | TRBJ1-5 | NA | TRBV4-1 | TGCGCCAGCAGCCAACATCCAGCTTTCAATCAGCCCCAGCATTTT | CASSQHPAFNQPQHF
NA | TRBJ1-5 | TRBD1 | TRBV19 | TGTGCCAGTAGTCCTGGGCCGGGGACAGGGGAACAGCCCCAGCATTTT | CASSPGPGTGEQPQHF
once | TRBJ2-3 | TRBD2 | TRBV12-5 | TGTGCTAGTGGCCGACTAGCGGGCCTCACAGATACGCAGTATTTT | CASGRLAGLTDTQYF
once | TRBJ1-5 | NA | TRBV18 | TGTGCCAGCTCACCAGGAGATCAGCCCCAGCATTTT | CASSPGDQPQHF
NA | TRBJ2-2 | NA | TRBV9 | TGTGCCAGCAGCGTAGATGGAGGAGGCGGGGAGCTGTTTTTT | CASSVDGGGGELFF
NA | TRBJ2-7 | TRBD1 | TRBV5-1 | TGCGCCAGCAGCTTGGAAGGGACAGGGATATACGAGCAGTACTTC | CASSLEGTGIYEQYF
once | TRBJ2-1 | TRBD2 | TRBV7-3 | TGTGCCAGCAGTGCTTCGGCGGGAGGTGTGGATGAGCAGTTCTTC | CASSASAGGVDEQFF
NA | TRBJ1-5 | TRBD1 | TRBV6-5 | TGTGCCAGCAGTCTCTCGACAGGGAAGCCCCAGCATTTT | CASSLSTGKPQHF
NA | TRBJ2-5 | NA | TRBV5-6 | TGTGCCAGCAGCTTGGCGGGTACAGGCAAAGAGACCCAGTACTTC | CASSLAGTGKETQYF
NA | TRBJ2-7 | TRBD1 | TRBV19 | TGTGCCAGTAGTATTGGGACAGTCCAACCGTACGAGCAGTACTTC | CASSIGTVQPYEQYF
NA | TRBJ2-7 | NA | TRBV19 | TGTGCCAGTAGTACCGTCCTCGGCTACGAGCAGTACTTC | CASSTVLGYEQYF
NA | TRBJ1-5 | NA | TRBV5-1 | TGCGCCAGCAGCTTGCAGGTGGGGGGTCAGCCCCAGCATTTT | CASSLQVGGQPQHF
few | TRBJ2-2 | TRBD2 | TRBV27 | TGTGCCAGCAGTTCATTTGGGACTAGGTCCGGGGAGCTGTTTTTT | CASSSFGTRSGELFF
NA | TRBJ2-7 | NA | TRBV2 | TGTGCCAGCAGTGAGGTAGCCCACAGGGAGCAGTACTTC | CASSEVAHREQYF
NA | TRBJ1-1 | NA | TRBV7-2 | TGTGCCAGCAGCTTAGCACCCGGGGGTTACACTGAAGCTTTCTTT | CASSLAPGGYTEAFF
once | TRBJ2-7 | TRBD1 | TRBV27 | TGTGCCAGCAGTGGGGCAGGGGGCTCCTCCGCCTACGAGCAGTACTTC | CASSGAGGSSAYEQYF
once | TRBJ2-7 | NA | TRBV9 | TGTGCCAGCAGCGTAGGCAGGGGTCACTACGAGCAGTACTTC | CASSVGRGHYEQYF
NA | TRBJ2-1 | TRBD1 | TRBV14 | TGTGCCAGCAGCCAAGGTCTGTGGACAGGGGCTGGGAATGAGCAGTTCTTC | CASSQGLWTGAGNEQFF
NA | TRBJ2-5 | TRBD1 | TRBV11-2 | TGTGCCAGCAGCTTAGGGGACAGGGGGAAAGAGACCCAGTACTTC | CASSLGDRGKETQYF
NA | TRBJ2-7 | TRBD1 | TRBV7-9 | TGTGCCAGCAGCTTCGACAGGGAAAGCTCCTACGAGCAGTACTTC | CASSFDRESSYEQYF
once | TRBJ1-5 | TRBD1 | TRBV28 | TGTGCCAGCAGTGCGCGGCAGGGGGCTCCTAGCAATCAGCCCCAGCATTTT | CASSARQGAPSNQPQHF
NA | TRBJ2-5 | NA | TRBV9 | TGTGCCAGCAGCGTAGCTGGGGGTCCCCGGGAGACCCAGTACTTC | CASSVAGGPRETQYF
NA | TRBJ1-1 | NA | TRBV28 | TGTGCCAGCAGTTTCGGCGGGCAGGGGTCCACTGAAGCTTTCTTT | CASSFGGQGSTEAFF
NA | TRBJ1-3 | NA | TRBV19 | TGTGCCAGTAGTACCCCGACAGGTCTTTCTGGAAACACCATATATTTT | CASSTPTGLSGNTIYF
NA | TRBJ2-7 | NA | TRBV7-9 | TGTGCCAGCAGCCCAAGGACTGGGAGCTCCTACGAGCAGTACTTC | CASSPRTGSSYEQYF
NA | TRBJ2-1 | TRBD2 | TRBV30 | TGTGCCGCCCAACCGGGCGGGAGTTATGAGCAGTTCTTC | CAAQPGGSYEQFF
NA | TRBJ1-5 | NA | TRBV18 | TGTGCCAGCTCACCAGTGGGAGATCATAGCAATCAGCCCCAGCATTTT | CASSPVGDHSNQPQHF
NA | TRBJ1-4 | NA | TRBV10-1 | TGCGCCAGCAGTCCGGGCCTCCCCTCTAATGAAAAACTGTTTTTT | CASSPGLPSNEKLFF
NA | TRBJ1-2 | NA | TRBV5-1 | TGCGCCAGCAGCACTCAGGATTTTTATGGCTACACCTTC | CASSTQDFYGYTF
NA | TRBJ2-3 | NA | TRBV27 | TGTGCCAGCCGGTACGGTTACAATCCGGATACGCAGTATTTT | CASRYGYNPDTQYF
NA | TRBJ1-2 | NA | TRBV7-8 | TGTGCCAGCAGCTCAGGGGTCAGTGGCTACACCTTC | CASSSGVSGYTF
NA | TRBJ2-2 | NA | TRBV12-1 | TGTGCCAGCCTTCGAAGGAGTCTAGCGAACACCGGGGAGCTGTTTTTT | CASLRRSLANTGELFF
NA | TRBJ2-7 | TRBD2 | TRBV7-8 | TGTGCCAGCAGCTTATATCTAGCGGAGGACTACGAGCAGTACTTC | CASSLYLAEDYEQYF